The rows below give T cell receptor beta chains drawn from one sample of a study of T-cell reconstitution after alpha-beta-depleted transplantation in children. TCRdb re-derived calls from the PCR reads in MiXCR, one entry per CDR3 protein. The table has roughly 240,000 distinct CDR3 sequences, approximately 8% seen once. The sequencing used PBMCs, mostly from graft donor cells, collected 180 days after TCRalphabeta/CD19-depleted stem cell transplant. The receptors come from a male patient younger than 18 who had a stem cell transplant for acute lymphoblastic leukemia, so the T cells may come from the graft donor. The CDR3 runs from the conserved cysteine through the conserved F or W. A D gene is named only where the DNA matches it firmly. The size entry is marked missing in some rows and otherwise reads once, few, many or a size class.

v_call: TRBV10-2
d_call: -
j_call: TRBJ2-1
clone_size: many
cdr3_aa: CASGLNNEQFF
cdr3_nt: TGCGCCAGCGGACTCAACAATGAGCAGTTCTTC

v_call: TRBV29-1
d_call: -
j_call: TRBJ2-2
clone_size: many
cdr3_aa: CSVDRVGGGELFF
cdr3_nt: TGCAGCGTTGACAGGGTTGGAGGCGGGGAGCTGTTTTTT

v_call: TRBV9
d_call: TRBD2
j_call: TRBJ2-1
clone_size: -
cdr3_aa: CASSVGTSGRVPFLSYNEQFF
cdr3_nt: TGTGCCAGCAGCGTAGGGACTAGCGGGAGGGTCCCTTTTCTCTCCTACAATGAGCAGTTCTTC

v_call: TRBV20-1
d_call: TRBD2
j_call: TRBJ2-5
clone_size: many
cdr3_aa: CSAPRTSGGAISETQYF
cdr3_nt: TGCAGTGCCCCCCGGACTAGCGGGGGGGCCATTTCGGAGACCCAGTACTTC

v_call: TRBV11-1
d_call: TRBD1
j_call: TRBJ2-1
clone_size: many
cdr3_aa: CASSLDPGQGVISVNYNEQFF
cdr3_nt: TGTGCCAGCAGCTTAGACCCGGGACAGGGGGTTATCTCGGTAAACTACAATGAGCAGTTCTTC

v_call: TRBV7-7
d_call: -
j_call: TRBJ1-3
clone_size: many
cdr3_aa: CASSPRKKGGGNTIYF
cdr3_nt: TGTGCTAGCAGCCCACGGAAGAAGGGCGGTGGAAACACCATATATTTT

v_call: TRBV13
d_call: -
j_call: TRBJ2-3
clone_size: many
cdr3_aa: CASSPGPGPSTDTQYF
cdr3_nt: TGTGCCAGCAGCCCGGGCCCGGGGCCTAGCACAGATACGCAGTATTTT

v_call: TRBV28
d_call: -
j_call: TRBJ2-7
clone_size: many
cdr3_aa: CASSFSGFLRGQYF
cdr3_nt: TGTGCCAGCAGTTTCTCAGGGTTTCTACGAGGGCAGTACTTC

v_call: TRBV7-2
d_call: -
j_call: TRBJ1-5
clone_size: -
cdr3_aa: CPSSLALGNQPQHF
cdr3_nt: TGTCCCAGCAGCTTAGCTTTGGGCAATCAGCCCCAGCATTTT

v_call: TRBV7-3
d_call: TRBD1
j_call: TRBJ2-1
clone_size: many
cdr3_aa: CASSSSGQGPYEQFF
cdr3_nt: TGTGCCAGCAGCTCCAGCGGACAGGGCCCCTATGAGCAGTTCTTC

v_call: TRBV12-3/TRBV12-4
d_call: -
j_call: TRBJ2-7
clone_size: many
cdr3_aa: CASSRSELSYEQYF
cdr3_nt: TGTGCCAGCAGTAGGAGTGAGCTTAGCTACGAGCAGTACTTC

v_call: TRBV4-3
d_call: -
j_call: TRBJ1-5
clone_size: many
cdr3_aa: CASSQDRLADQPQHF
cdr3_nt: TGCGCCAGCAGCCAAGATCGTTTAGCCGATCAGCCCCAGCATTTT

v_call: TRBV5-1
d_call: -
j_call: TRBJ2-3
clone_size: many
cdr3_aa: CASSLVIGTDTQYF
cdr3_nt: TGCGCCAGCAGCTTGGTGATAGGGACAGATACGCAGTATTTT

v_call: TRBV3-1
d_call: -
j_call: TRBJ1-5
clone_size: many
cdr3_aa: CASSQEGQPQHF
cdr3_nt: TGTGCCAGCAGCCAAGAAGGACAGCCCCAGCATTTT

v_call: TRBV7-2
d_call: TRBD1
j_call: TRBJ2-7
clone_size: -
cdr3_aa: CASSLARQGTYEQYF
cdr3_nt: TGTGCCAGCAGCTTGGCCAGACAGGGAACCTACGAGCAGTACTTC

v_call: TRBV20-1
d_call: -
j_call: TRBJ2-7
clone_size: many
cdr3_aa: CSCLGQGNYEQYF
cdr3_nt: TGCAGTTGCCTGGGGCAGGGAAACTACGAGCAGTACTTC

v_call: TRBV29-1
d_call: -
j_call: TRBJ2-3
clone_size: many
cdr3_aa: CSADTSSTDTQYF
cdr3_nt: TGCAGTGCTGACACCTCTAGCACAGATACGCAGTATTTT

v_call: TRBV5-1
d_call: TRBD1
j_call: TRBJ2-6
clone_size: -
cdr3_aa: CASSLEGRGSSGANVLTF
cdr3_nt: TGCGCCAGCAGCTTGGAAGGCAGGGGGTCTTCTGGGGCCAACGTCCTGACTTTC

v_call: TRBV12-3/TRBV12-4
d_call: -
j_call: TRBJ1-3
clone_size: many
cdr3_aa: CASMGGGNTIYF
cdr3_nt: TGTGCCAGCATGGGGGGCGGAAACACCATATATTTT

v_call: TRBV7-8
d_call: TRBD1
j_call: TRBJ2-4
clone_size: -
cdr3_aa: CASSLVPGAGGNIQYF
cdr3_nt: TGTGCCAGCAGCTTAGTTCCGGGCGCAGGGGGAAACATTCAGTACTTC

v_call: TRBV5-1
d_call: -
j_call: TRBJ2-2
clone_size: many
cdr3_aa: CASRGYTGELFF
cdr3_nt: TGCGCCAGCAGAGGGTACACCGGGGAGCTGTTTTTT

v_call: TRBV5-1
d_call: -
j_call: TRBJ1-1
clone_size: many
cdr3_aa: CVSRSYGTNTEAFF
cdr3_nt: TGCGTCAGCAGGTCCTACGGGACAAACACTGAAGCTTTCTTT

v_call: TRBV18
d_call: -
j_call: TRBJ2-1
clone_size: few
cdr3_aa: CASSSPTAEEQFF
cdr3_nt: TGTGCCAGCTCATCCCCAACCGCCGAAGAGCAGTTCTTC

v_call: TRBV27
d_call: TRBD1
j_call: TRBJ1-1
clone_size: many
cdr3_aa: CASSFLVGTGLNTEAFF
cdr3_nt: TGTGCCAGCAGTTTCCTCGTGGGGACAGGGTTGAACACTGAAGCTTTCTTT

v_call: TRBV27
d_call: -
j_call: TRBJ2-5
clone_size: many
cdr3_aa: CASSSHGRTETQYF
cdr3_nt: TGTGCCAGCAGTTCCCACGGCCGCACAGAGACCCAGTACTTC

v_call: TRBV20-1
d_call: -
j_call: TRBJ2-1
clone_size: many
cdr3_aa: CSARDPRGAEQFF
cdr3_nt: TGCAGTGCTAGAGATCCTCGCGGTGCTGAGCAGTTCTTC

v_call: TRBV28
d_call: TRBD2
j_call: TRBJ2-2
clone_size: many
cdr3_aa: CASSRLAQNTGELFF
cdr3_nt: TGTGCCAGCAGCCGACTAGCACAGAACACCGGGGAGCTGTTTTTT

v_call: TRBV5-1
d_call: -
j_call: TRBJ2-2
clone_size: many
cdr3_aa: CASSFPGTGELFF
cdr3_nt: TGCGCCAGCAGCTTTCCAGGCACCGGGGAGCTGTTTTTT